This TCR beta chain was profiled in a study of blood T cell repertoires in COVID-19. Looking at the study overall: Sites across the United States, Italy and Spain contributed samples from acute and convalescent COVID-19. Sample material is recorded as cDNA or gDNA derived from T cells, B-cell-depleted T cells, or PBMCs.

Only in-frame clones appear in the TCRdb table, and some are missing; sequencing was by immunoSEQ multiplex PCR. The data show about 140,000 clones, approximately 81% seen once. V was pared by 4 bases and J by 5 bases, with 11 bases of the junction left unmatched. The CDR3 spans 16 residues. Germline CDR1 reads SGDLS; CDR2 reads YYNGEE. V is TRBV9 and J is TRBJ2-1, with TRBD2 identical over 8 bases. The source is a woman aged 55-70 years with active or convalescent COVID-19. The material sequenced was peripheral blood. CDR3 coding DNA: TGTGCCAGCAGCCCTCAACTAGCGGAGGGGAACAATGAGCAGTTCTTC. This gives the protein CASSPQLAEGNNEQFF.